This is a list of T cell receptor beta chains from one sample in a study of cytomegalovirus exposure and HLA in healthy donors. Using immunoSEQ multiplex PCR, the repertoire was profiled, and TCRdb retains in-frame clones only, with some absent. Of about 160,000 clones in the sample, 88% were seen once. Sequencing was carried out using PBMCs. These receptors all stem from a man between 18 and 29 years old in good health and CMV-seronegative. Both conserved end residues are part of each CDR3. A D gene is named only where the DNA matches it firmly. The size field is filled for only some rows; it gives once, few, many or a size class.

TGTGCCAGCTCACCAGGCGCGGGGGCCTCTGGAAACACCATATATTTT | CASSPGAGASGNTIYF | NA | TRBJ1-3 | TRBV18 | NA
TGTGCCAGCGCGGACTACTATGGCTACACCTTC | CASADYYGYTF | NA | TRBJ1-2 | TRBV2 | NA
TGTGCCAGTAGTACCTGGACAGCGACGAACACTGAAGCTTTCTTT | CASSTWTATNTEAFF | NA | TRBJ1-1 | TRBV19 | NA
TGCGCCAGCAGCCAAGGGCACCCGGGACAGATAGCCAAAAACATTCAGTACTTC | CASSQGHPGQIAKNIQYF | NA | TRBJ2-4 | TRBV4-3 | TRBD1
TGTGCTAGCAGCCCTGAACTAGCGGGAGAGGGGGAGACCCAGTACTTC | CASSPELAGEGETQYF | once | TRBJ2-5 | TRBV7-7 | TRBD2
TGCGCCAGCAGTATCGGGACAGGGTTGAACGAGCAGTACTTC | CASSIGTGLNEQYF | NA | TRBJ2-7 | TRBV10-1 | TRBD1
TGTGCCAGCAGTCCAAGACAGGCTCCGTGGCCCCAGCATTTT | CASSPRQAPWPQHF | once | TRBJ1-5 | TRBV28 | NA
TGTGCCAGTAGGTCGTGGGGGGGCGAATCAGTCAATCAGCCCCAGCATTTT | CASRSWGGESVNQPQHF | once | TRBJ1-5 | TRBV19 | NA
TGCGCCAGCAGCCAAGTAGGGATGGGAGGCAATCAGCCCCAGCATTTT | CASSQVGMGGNQPQHF | NA | TRBJ1-5 | TRBV4-1 | NA
TGTGCCAGCAGTTACGGGGGCAGGGTATCGGATACGCAGTATTTT | CASSYGGRVSDTQYF | NA | TRBJ2-3 | TRBV6-5 | NA
TGCACCAGCAGCCAAGATCGCGGGAGTGAGTGCGAGCAGTACTTC | CTSSQDRGSECEQYF | NA | TRBJ2-7 | TRBV1 | NA
TGCAGCGCGGGGGTGGGGAAGAGCACAGATACGCAGTATTTT | CSAGVGKSTDTQYF | NA | TRBJ2-3 | TRBV29-1 | NA
TGTGCCAGCGAGGAGGGACAGGGAAACACTGAAGCTTTCTTT | CASEEGQGNTEAFF | NA | TRBJ1-1 | TRBV6-5 | TRBD1
TGCGCCAGCAGGGTAAGGGACAGGGGTGAAAAACTGTTTTTT | CASRVRDRGEKLFF | NA | TRBJ1-4 | TRBV5-1 | TRBD1
TGTGCCAGCAATGGAATCACTGCCGGGGGTGGCTACACCTTC | CASNGITAGGGYTF | NA | TRBJ1-2 | TRBV28 | NA
TGTGCCAGCAGCGGGGGACTAGCGGGATGGAGCACAGATACGCAGTATTTT | CASSGGLAGWSTDTQYF | NA | TRBJ2-3 | TRBV9 | TRBD2
TGTGCCAGTACCCAAGAGGGGGTGTACAATGAGCAGTTCTTC | CASTQEGVYNEQFF | once | TRBJ2-1 | TRBV19 | NA
TGTGCCAGCAGCCGGACTAGCGGGAGGCCTGAGCAGTTCTTC | CASSRTSGRPEQFF | NA | TRBJ2-1 | TRBV11-3 | TRBD2
TGTGCCAGTAGTGCCGGTCTGAATTCACCCCTCCACTTT | CASSAGLNSPLHF | NA | TRBJ1-6 | TRBV19 | NA
TGTGCCAGCAGCTTGGAACTAGCGGTCTATGAGCAGTTCTTC | CASSLELAVYEQFF | few | TRBJ2-1 | TRBV5-5 | TRBD2
TGTGCCAGCAGCTCCAAAAATGAGCAGTTCTTC | CASSSKNEQFF | NA | TRBJ2-1 | TRBV5-4 | NA
TGTGCCAGCAGTAACCTTGACAGGGGAGGGGAAGCTTTCTTT | CASSNLDRGGEAFF | NA | TRBJ1-1 | TRBV6-5 | TRBD1
TGTGCCAGCAGTGAAAAGTCAGAACACATTCAGTACTTC | CASSEKSEHIQYF | NA | TRBJ2-4 | TRBV2 | NA
TGTGCCAGCACCCCTGCAGACAGGGTTGATTATGGCTACACCTTC | CASTPADRVDYGYTF | NA | TRBJ1-2 | TRBV11-2 | TRBD1
TGTGCCAGCATTTCTTGGACTAGCGACGGGGAGCTGTTTTTT | CASISWTSDGELFF | few | TRBJ2-2 | TRBV6-5 | TRBD2
TGTGCCAGCAGTTACCTATCAGACACGCACACCGGGGAGCTGTTTTTT | CASSYLSDTHTGELFF | NA | TRBJ2-2 | TRBV6-5 | NA
TGTGCCAGCAGCTTAGGCGGCGACTACAATGAGCAGTTCTTC | CASSLGGDYNEQFF | NA | TRBJ2-1 | TRBV7-2 | NA
TGTGCCACCTCGGTAGGGGGATCCTACGAGCAGTACTTC | CATSVGGSYEQYF | NA | TRBJ2-7 | TRBV7-9 | NA
TGTGCCAGCAACCCCTTGCTGGAAGGGGCGCAGGGCTACACCTTC | CASNPLLEGAQGYTF | NA | TRBJ1-2 | TRBV6-5 | NA
TGCGCCAGCAGCCAAGTAACTAGCGGAATCACCGGGGAGCTGTTTTTT | CASSQVTSGITGELFF | NA | TRBJ2-2 | TRBV4-1 | TRBD2
TGTGCCAGCTCACCACCGGAGGCCGGCTCCGGCTACACCTTC | CASSPPEAGSGYTF | NA | TRBJ1-2 | TRBV18 | NA
TGTGCCAGCAGTTCCCCAGGGGGCCCTGGGGCCAACGTCCTGACTTTC | CASSSPGGPGANVLTF | once | TRBJ2-6 | TRBV27 | TRBD1
TGCGCCAGCAGCGGGGGACTAGCGGGCGGCTACGAGCAGTACTTC | CASSGGLAGGYEQYF | NA | TRBJ2-7 | TRBV5-1 | TRBD2
TGCGCCAGCAGCTACAACATGGACTTGGGCAATCAGCCCCAGCATTTT | CASSYNMDLGNQPQHF | NA | TRBJ1-5 | TRBV5-1 | NA
TGTGCCTGGAGTTCTATTATGCGGGGGTCCCGGGATACGCAGTATTTT | CAWSSIMRGSRDTQYF | NA | TRBJ2-3 | TRBV30 | TRBD2
TGTGCCAGCAGATTGGACAGGGGCTATGGCTACACCTTC | CASRLDRGYGYTF | few | TRBJ1-2 | TRBV27 | TRBD1
TGTGCCAGCTCACTACAGGGGGCGCCCGGAGAGACCCAGTACTTC | CASSLQGAPGETQYF | NA | TRBJ2-5 | TRBV18 | TRBD1
TGTGCCAGCAGCTTCCCTTCGCAGGGGGCTACCGGGGAGCTGTTTTTT | CASSFPSQGATGELFF | NA | TRBJ2-2 | TRBV13 | TRBD1